The 20 T cell receptor beta chains in this list originate from one sample, sequenced in a study of post-analysis software for immune sequencing data. Whole-study results and caveats: A handful of TRBV segments were significantly more frequent in patients than in controls. TRBV5-6, TRBV5-1 and TRBV20-1 were among these segments.

These receptors' targets are unknown. Unique molecular identifiers featured in each of the TCR beta cDNA libraries. Via MiXCR, TCRdb re-called the PCR reads, giving one row per CDR3 protein. The sample yields hundreds of thousands of distinct CDR3 sequences, roughly half seen once. The source material was blood. The receptors were gathered from a girl aged 10 to 17 with multiple sclerosis.

The V and J genes are TRBV29-1 and TRBJ2-1; 9 nucleotides agree with TRBD1. This CDR3 contains 14 residues. V dropped 7 bases and J dropped 1; count of bases not matched to a gene: 5. In germline, CDR1 is SQVTM, CDR2 ANQGSEA. This CDR3 is CSAKTGGSYNEQFF. The CDR3 coding sequence is TGCAGCGCTAAGACAGGGGGGTCCTACAATGAGCAGTTCTTC.

This chain uses TRBV15 with TRBJ2-5, with D possibly being TRBD2 (5 bases). CDR1 is LNHNV and CDR2 is YYDKDF in the germline V gene (reference sequence). Between the trimmed V and J ends, which lost 0 bases and 4 bases, there was a span of 12 bases. The CDR3 is made up of 15 amino acids. Here the CDR3 reads CATSRDTSAGETQYF. The DNA of the CDR3 is TGTGCCACCAGCAGAGATACATCGGCGGGAGAGACCCAGTACTTC.

CDR3 in amino acids: CASSEQGLNLSYEQYF. The CDR3 nucleotides read TGTGCCAGCAGTGAGCAAGGACTCAACCTCTCCTACGAGCAGTACTTC. The V and J genes are TRBV2 and TRBJ2-7, with a tentative D call TRBD2 (5 bases). Between the trimmed V and J ends, which lost 3 bases and 0 bases, there was a span of 15 bases. The CDR3 has 16 amino acids. CDR1 SNHLY and CDR2 FYNNEI come from the germline V gene.

The chain joins TRBV19 to TRBJ1-2; perhaps TRBD1 as D (5 bases). Between the trimmed V and J ends, which lost 6 bases and 8 bases, there was a span of 16 bases. This CDR3 is 13 amino acids long. Germline values: CDR1 LNHDA, CDR2 SQIVND (reference sequence). CDR3 loop: CASSKYRSRGYTF. CDR3 DNA sequence: TGTGCCAGTAGCAAATACAGGTCCCGCGGCTACACCTTC.

This chain links TRBV5-1 with TRBJ2-7; weak D call: TRBD1 (5 bases). V gave up 0 bases and J gave up 4 bases, with 11 bases separating them. Germline V gives CDR1 SGHRS, CDR2 YFSETQ. This CDR3 region has 14 residues. CDR3 protein: CASSLGTQEYEQYF. DNA of the CDR3: TGCGCCAGCAGCTTGGGTACACAGGAGTACGAGCAGTACTTC.

V usage is TRBV20-1 and J usage is TRBJ1-2; 8 bases align to TRBD1. The V gene's germline CDR1 is DFQATT and CDR2 SNEGSKA (reference sequence). The CDR3 loop spans 13 amino acids. V lost 6 bases to trimming and J lost 4 bases; unmatched junction nucleotides: 7. The DNA of the CDR3 is TGCAGTGCCGACAGACAGGGGCCCTATGGCTACACCTTC. This gives the protein CSADRQGPYGYTF.

This clonotype was detected once. J is TRBJ1-2 and V is TRBV5-1; no reliable D call. Trimming took off 3 bases at V and 8 bases at J, with 14 bases between the two ends. Germline loops: CDR1 SGHRS, CDR2 YFSETQ. The length of the CDR3 is 13 residues. Written as DNA, the CDR3 is TGCGCCAGCAGCTCCAATCCCGGGATAGGCTACACCTTC. It specifies CASSSNPGIGYTF.

V is TRBV7-2 and J is TRBJ1-2; no firm D call. Germline CDR1 is SGHTA and CDR2 is FQGNSA. Trimming removed 6 bases from V and 2 bases from J, with 13 bases in between. The CDR3 has 14 amino acids. The CDR3 coding sequence is TGTGCCAGCAGTTCCTTCGAGGGAAACTATGGCTACACCTTC. It translates to CASSSFEGNYGYTF.

The chain couples TRBV20-1 to TRBJ2-3; 12 bases are a match to TRBD2. Trimming at V came to 0 bases and at J to 5 bases, leaving 3 bases not matched to a gene. Germline-derived CDR1 and CDR2 are DFQATT and SNEGSKA (reference sequence). CDR3 length equals 15 residues. For the CDR3, the DNA is TGCAGTGCTAGAGATGGGACTAGCGGGCTAGATACGCAGTATTTT. It codes for CSARDGTSGLDTQYF.

J is TRBJ2-7 and V is TRBV20-1, with TRBD1 as a possible D gene (6 bases). The V end was cut by 6 bases, the J end by 3 bases, with 9 bases between. Germline CDR1 reads DFQATT; CDR2 reads SNEGSKA (reference sequence). The CDR3 totals 11 residues. DNA of the CDR3: TGCAGTGCGAGACAGGACTACGAGCAGTACTTC. Its protein product is CSARQDYEQYF.

This clonotype showed up just a few times. This chain links TRBV20-1 with TRBJ2-1; 8 bases fit TRBD2. Looked up from germline, CDR1 is DFQATT and CDR2 is SNEGSKA (reference sequence). V was pared by 6 bases and J by 3 bases, with 16 bases of the junction left unmatched. The CDR3 is 17 amino acids. This CDR3 is CSAPGGGRPPDYNEQFF. The CDR3 nucleotides read TGCAGTGCCCCCGGGGGCGGGAGGCCCCCAGACTACAATGAGCAGTTCTTC.

The chain links TRBV20-1 to TRBJ2-7; 10 bases match TRBD2. Per the germline V gene, CDR1 is DFQATT and CDR2 is SNEGSKA (reference sequence). The CDR3 loop spans 14 amino acids. V lost 0 bases, J lost 7 bases, and 6 bases stayed unmatched. Written as DNA, the CDR3 is TGCAGTGCTAGAGAGCTAGCGGGAGTCCAAGAGCAGTACTTC. Its translation is CSARELAGVQEQYF.

The chain joins TRBV20-1 to TRBJ1-6; 12 nucleotides agree with TRBD1. The CDR3 extends over 15 amino acids. The germline CDR1 and CDR2 sequences are DFQATT and SNEGSKA (reference sequence). V trimming: 3 bases; J trimming: 7 bases; junction bases outside the gene matches: 4. CDR3 sequence reads: CSARGQGAFNSPLHF. The CDR3 DNA reads as TGCAGTGCTAGGGGACAGGGGGCCTTCAATTCACCCCTCCACTTT.

This clonotype was counted only a few times. This sequence joins TRBV5-1 and TRBJ2-3; 11 bases are a match to TRBD2. Per germline, CDR1 SGHRS and CDR2 YFSETQ. J lost 4 bases, V lost 0 bases, and 7 bases had no gene match. This CDR3 is built from 17 residues. CDR3 sequence: CASSLGLAGSRPDTQYF. Here the CDR3 DNA reads TGCGCCAGCAGCTTGGGACTAGCGGGGTCACGACCAGATACGCAGTATTTT.

The rearrangement joins TRBV7-7 to TRBJ2-1; D unclear. The CDR3 has 14 residues. Trimming shortened V by 1 base and J by 8 bases, and 12 bases separated the two germline ends. Germline CDR1 SSHAT, CDR2 FNYEAQ (reference sequence). DNA for the CDR3: TGTGCCAGCAGCTTAGGTCCAGGTTCGGATGAGCAGTTCTTC. This gives the protein CASSLGPGSDEQFF.

The CDR3 is CASSLGQGMDTEAFF. CDR3 in DNA: TGTGCCAGCAGCTTAGGTCAGGGTATGGACACTGAAGCTTTCTTT. The genes are TRBV7-9 and TRBJ1-1, with D perhaps TRBD1 (5 bases). Per the germline V gene, CDR1 is SEHNR and CDR2 is FQNEAQ (reference sequence). The V and J ends lost 1 base and 3 bases respectively, with 12 bases between them. The CDR3 covers 15 residues.

This sequence joins TRBV9 and TRBJ2-7; TRBD1 aligns across 9 bases. Germline assignment: CDR1 SGDLS and CDR2 YYNGEE. With V trimmed by 3 bases and J by 3 bases, 4 bases remained unmatched. CDR3 length: 14 residues. The chain's CDR3 is CASSEGQGFYEQYF. CDR3 in DNA: TGTGCCAGCAGCGAGGGACAGGGTTTCTACGAGCAGTACTTC.

V and J are TRBV6-2 or TRBV6-3 and TRBJ2-3, with TRBD2 matching over 10 bases. This CDR3 is 14 amino acids long. J gave up 5 bases and V 6 bases, and 5 bases lay outside the gene matches. Germline V lookup: CDR1 MNHEY, CDR2 SVGEGT. The CDR3 nucleotides are TGTGCCAGCAGGAAGCGGGGGGGCGGAGATACGCAGTATTTT. This translates into CASRKRGGGDTQYF.

This chain connects TRBV7-9 to TRBJ2-3; D not resolved. Germline V gene data show CDR1 as SEHNR and CDR2 as FQNEAQ (reference sequence). This CDR3 region has 12 residues. V gave up 5 bases and J gave up 7 bases, with 10 bases separating them. CDR3 bases: TGTGCCAGCAGCGCACTCACGAATACGCAGTATTTT. This translates into CASSALTNTQYF. The whole variable domain, filled in from reference TRBV7-9 and TRBJ2-3, reads DTGVSQNPRHKITKRGQNVTFRCDPISEHNRLYWYRQTLGQGPEFLTYFQNEAQLEKSRLLSDRFSAERPKGSFSTLEIQRTEQGDSAMYLCASSALTNTQYFGPGTRLTVL.

This clonotype was detected once. A read error may explain this, as a much larger clone is one base away. V is TRBV6-4 and J is TRBJ2-7; TRBD2 matches at 8 bases. V lost 3 bases and J lost 7; bases outside the gene matches: 11. The CDR3 loop spans 15 amino acids. Germline CDR1 is MRHNA and CDR2 is SNTAGT. In DNA form, the CDR3 reads TGTGCCAGCAGTGAACGGGGGGGTTCCTACAATGAGCAGTACTTC. This sequence encodes CASSERGGSYNEQYF.